The entry that follows covers one T cell receptor (beta chain) sequence. The data are from a study of T cell responses to AZD1222 COVID-19 vaccine. V lost 2 bases to trimming and J lost 1 base, with 10 bases between them. The germline V gene has CDR1 MDHEN and CDR2 SYDVKM. This CDR3 contains 15 residues. Here immunoSEQ multiplex PCR was the method, and the copy in TCRdb shows in-frame clones only, minus some. Of about 200,000 clones in the sample, over 85% were seen once. Sample: peripheral blood, taken 28 days after the second AZD1222 dose. This receptor was taken from an adult who received the AZD1222 COVID-19 vaccine. The chain joins TRBV28 to TRBJ2-3, with a tentative D call TRBD1 (5 bases). CDR3 residues: CASSLQGSGTDTQYF. The CDR3 DNA reads as TGTGCCAGCAGTTTACAGGGCTCTGGCACAGATACGCAGTATTTT.